These T cell receptor beta chains were read from a single sample in a study of blood T cell repertoires in COVID-19. Method: immunoSEQ multiplex PCR; TCRdb's copy keeps in-frame clones and lacks some. The sample contains 330,000 or so clones, 92% of which appear only once. The sample was PBMCs or T cells enriched from blood (not recorded which). These receptors originate from a woman in her thirties who had recovered from COVID-19. Both conserved end residues are trimmed from each CDR3.

v_call,cdr3_aa
TRBV30,AWNPRGRNTEAF
TRBV14,ASSQDPGEGSTEQY
TRBV9,ASSVGTSGSTDTQY
TRBV27,ASSLLLAGVYEQY
TRBV9,ASSPRTSGSRNEQF
TRBV25-1,ASSDRNQETQY
TRBV12-3/TRBV12-4,ASSQTGYEQY
TRBV28,ASRTQGLNTEAF
TRBV9,ASSVGQASGYGYT
TRBV27,ASSPTLYPGIGGYT
TRBV7-2,ASSAPPGGVLVGETQY
TRBV10-3,AIGRLAGGTDTQY
TRBV19,ASSIGIVYEQY
TRBV24-1,ATSDNLATSVGEQF
TRBV4-3,ASSQVGTSGDTQY
TRBV18,ASSPGTGTGEQY
TRBV7-2,ASSLVRLAVNTGELF
TRBV7-2,ASSSQGAGYTEAF
TRBV11-3,ASSLLASGNNEQF
TRBV2,ASSAINQPQH
TRBV4-1,ASSQDYIGSYADTQY
TRBV18,ASSPPDRGLYEQY
TRBV6-5,ASKGAEIITDTQY
TRBV7-2,ASSFTTGGTEAF
TRBV28,ASSFGQLNTEAF
TRBV19,ASSIEGLAGGYEQF
TRBV6-5,ASSYSGRGTQY
TRBV6-4,ASRMSGSSYNEQF
TRBV18,ASSPTRGSSYEQY
TRBV4-2,ASSQGEGRYEQY
TRBV4-1,ASSRGQGFNSPLH
TRBV5-5,ASSLGSRGHQNTEAF
TRBV28,ASRLGQGYSEQY
TRBV11-2,ASSLEEANQIFYNEQF
TRBV7-9,ASSPDGERSPLH
TRBV7-8,ASSLDGTGYSEQY
TRBV28,ASSPVGRGYT
TRBV9,ASSAQSTEAF
TRBV9,ASSVGGGSTDTQY
TRBV7-2,ASSAALTAGANVLT
TRBV4-3,ASSQAGTGGVDYGYT
TRBV7-2,ASSLAAIGGSGGEQF
TRBV4-1,ASSRGLEGTGELF
TRBV5-1,ASSFSGTGELF
TRBV21-1,ASSKPGQEYNSPLH
TRBV11-1,ASSLKGTGWTYEQY